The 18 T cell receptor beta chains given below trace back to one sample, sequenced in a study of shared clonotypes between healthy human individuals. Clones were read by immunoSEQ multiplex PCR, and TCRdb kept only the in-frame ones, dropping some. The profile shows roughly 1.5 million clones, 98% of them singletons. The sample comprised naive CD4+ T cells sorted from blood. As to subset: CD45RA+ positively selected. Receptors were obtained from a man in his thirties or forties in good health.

The CDR3 bases are TGTGCCAGCAGCTCGGACGGGTTCTATGGCTACACCTTC. Protein product: CASSSDGFYGYTF. J is TRBJ1-2 and V is TRBV5-4; D is unresolved. The CDR3 sequence is 13 residues long. CDR1 is SGHNT, CDR2 YYREEE, per germline (reference sequence). Trimming left V 3 bases short and J 4 bases short, with 10 bases between.

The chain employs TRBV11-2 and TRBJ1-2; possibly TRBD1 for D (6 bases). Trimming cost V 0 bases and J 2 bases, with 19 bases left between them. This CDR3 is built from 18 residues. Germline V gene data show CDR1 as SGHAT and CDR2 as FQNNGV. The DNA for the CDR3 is TGTGCCAGCAGCTTAGAGCAGGGGTGGGCAGGCCAAAACTATGGCTACACCTTC. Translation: CASSLEQGWAGQNYGYTF.

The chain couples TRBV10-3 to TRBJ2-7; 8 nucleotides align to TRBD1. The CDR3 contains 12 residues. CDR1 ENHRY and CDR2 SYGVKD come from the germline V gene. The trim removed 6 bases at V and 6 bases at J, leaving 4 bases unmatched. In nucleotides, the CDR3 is TGTGCCATCAGAAGGACAGGGTTCGAGCAGTACTTC. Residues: CAIRRTGFEQYF.

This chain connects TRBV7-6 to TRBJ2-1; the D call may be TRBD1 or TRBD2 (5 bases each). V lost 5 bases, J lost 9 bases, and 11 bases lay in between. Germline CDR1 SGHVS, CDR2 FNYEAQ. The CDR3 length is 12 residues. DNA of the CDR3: TGTGCCAGCAGCCGCAGGGCGGGTGAGCAGTTCTTC. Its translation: CASSRRAGEQFF.

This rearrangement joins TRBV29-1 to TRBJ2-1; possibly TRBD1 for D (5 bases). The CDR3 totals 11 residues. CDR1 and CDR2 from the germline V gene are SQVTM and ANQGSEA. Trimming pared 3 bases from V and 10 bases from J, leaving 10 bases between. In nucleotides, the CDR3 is TGCAGCGTTGAGAGTGGACACGAGCAGTTCTTC. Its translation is CSVESGHEQFF.

The CDR3 region has the DNA TGCGCCAGCAGCCAAGAAGGCCACGGAGACTTCTACGAGCAGTACTTC. Amino acids: CASSQEGHGDFYEQYF. The chain links TRBV4-3 to TRBJ2-7, with no clear D. The CDR3 contains 16 residues. V lost 0 bases and J 3 bases, leaving 15 bases between the germline ends. Germline V gives CDR1 LGHNA, CDR2 YSLEER.

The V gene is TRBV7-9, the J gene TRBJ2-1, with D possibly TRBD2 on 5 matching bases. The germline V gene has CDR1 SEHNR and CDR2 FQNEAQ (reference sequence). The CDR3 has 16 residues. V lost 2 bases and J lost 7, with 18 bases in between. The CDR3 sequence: CASSLIGLGEKNEQFF. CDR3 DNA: TGTGCCAGCAGCTTAATAGGCCTCGGGGAGAAGAATGAGCAGTTCTTC.

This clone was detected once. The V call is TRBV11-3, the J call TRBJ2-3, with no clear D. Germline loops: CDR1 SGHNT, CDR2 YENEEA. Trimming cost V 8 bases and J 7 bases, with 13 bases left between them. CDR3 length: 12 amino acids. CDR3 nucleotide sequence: TGTGCCAGCGGAGACGCTACTCATACGCAGTATTTT. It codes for CASGDATHTQYF.

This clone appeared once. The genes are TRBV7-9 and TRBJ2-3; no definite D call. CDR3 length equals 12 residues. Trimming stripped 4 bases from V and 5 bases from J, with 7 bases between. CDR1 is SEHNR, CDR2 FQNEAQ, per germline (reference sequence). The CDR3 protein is CASSYNQDTQYF. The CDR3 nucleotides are TGTGCCAGCAGCTACAACCAAGATACGCAGTATTTT.

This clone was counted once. CDR3 residues: CASSSDTPYEQYF. In nucleotides, the CDR3 is TGCGCCAGCAGTTCCGACACGCCCTACGAGCAGTACTTC. The chain couples TRBV5-1 to TRBJ2-7, with D unclear. Between the trimmed V and J ends, which lost 5 bases and 2 bases, there was a span of 11 bases. This CDR3 contains 13 residues. Germline V lookup: CDR1 SGHRS, CDR2 YFSETQ.

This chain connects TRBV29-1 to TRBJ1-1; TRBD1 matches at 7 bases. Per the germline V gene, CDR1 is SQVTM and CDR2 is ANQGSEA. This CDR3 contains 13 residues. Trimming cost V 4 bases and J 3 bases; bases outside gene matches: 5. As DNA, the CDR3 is TGCAGCGTTGTGGGACAGATCTACACTGAAGCTTTCTTT. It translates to CSVVGQIYTEAFF. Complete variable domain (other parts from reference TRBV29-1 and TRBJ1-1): SAVISQKPSRDICQRGTSLTIQCQVDSQVTMMFWYRQQPGQSLTLIATANQGSEATYESGFVIDKFPISRPNLTFSTLTVSNMSPEDSSIYLCSVVGQIYTEAFFGQGTRLTVV.

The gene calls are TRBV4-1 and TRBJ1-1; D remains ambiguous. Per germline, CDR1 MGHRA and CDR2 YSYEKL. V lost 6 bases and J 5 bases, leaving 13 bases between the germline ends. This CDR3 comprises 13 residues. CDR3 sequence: CASSTKANTEAFF. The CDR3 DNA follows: TGCGCCAGCAGTACCAAGGCGAATACTGAAGCTTTCTTT.

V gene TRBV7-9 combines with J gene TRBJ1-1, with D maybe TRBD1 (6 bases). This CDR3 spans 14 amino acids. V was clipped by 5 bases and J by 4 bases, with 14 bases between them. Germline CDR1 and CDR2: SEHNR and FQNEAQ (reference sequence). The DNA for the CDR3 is TGTGCCAGCAGCAAGGACAGCCTGGCCACTGAAGCTTTCTTT. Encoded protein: CASSKDSLATEAFF.

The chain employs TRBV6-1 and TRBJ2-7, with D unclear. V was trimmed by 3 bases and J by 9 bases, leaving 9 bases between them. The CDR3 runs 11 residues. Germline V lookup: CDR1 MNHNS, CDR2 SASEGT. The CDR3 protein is CASSEHQAQYF. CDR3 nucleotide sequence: TGTGCCAGCAGTGAGCACCAGGCGCAGTACTTC.

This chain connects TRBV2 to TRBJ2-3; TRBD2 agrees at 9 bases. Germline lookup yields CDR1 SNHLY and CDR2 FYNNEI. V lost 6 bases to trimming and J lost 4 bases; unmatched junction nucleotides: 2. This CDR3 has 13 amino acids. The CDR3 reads CASRLAGPDTQYF. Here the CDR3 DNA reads TGTGCCAGCAGACTAGCGGGCCCAGATACGCAGTATTTT. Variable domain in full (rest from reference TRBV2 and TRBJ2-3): EPEVTQTPSHQVTQMGQEVILRCVPISNHLYFYWYRQILGQKVEFLVSFYNNEISEKSEIFDDQFSVERPDGSNFTLKIRSTKLEDSAMYFCASRLAGPDTQYFGPGTRLTVL.

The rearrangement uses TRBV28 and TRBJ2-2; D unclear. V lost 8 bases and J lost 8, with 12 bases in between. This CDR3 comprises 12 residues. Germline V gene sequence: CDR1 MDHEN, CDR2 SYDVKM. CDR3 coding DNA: TGTGCCAGCGGCGAATTGACAGGGGAGCTGTTTTTT. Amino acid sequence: CASGELTGELFF. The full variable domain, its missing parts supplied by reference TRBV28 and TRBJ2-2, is DVKVTQSSRYLVKRTGEKVFLECVQDMDHENMFWYRQDPGLGLRLIYFSYDVKMKEKGDIPEGYSVSREKKERFSLILESASTNQTSMYLCASGELTGELFFGEGSRLTVL.

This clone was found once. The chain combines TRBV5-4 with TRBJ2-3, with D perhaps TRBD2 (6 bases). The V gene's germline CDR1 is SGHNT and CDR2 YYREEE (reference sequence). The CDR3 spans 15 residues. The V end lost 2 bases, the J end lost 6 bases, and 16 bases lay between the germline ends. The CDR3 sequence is CASSFGGRRDDTQYF. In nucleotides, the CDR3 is TGTGCCAGCAGCTTCGGAGGGAGGAGGGATGATACGCAGTATTTT.

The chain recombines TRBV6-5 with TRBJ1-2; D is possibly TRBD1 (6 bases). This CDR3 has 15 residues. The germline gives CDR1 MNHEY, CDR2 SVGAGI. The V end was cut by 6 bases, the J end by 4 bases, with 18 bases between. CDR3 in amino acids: CASSPRGAGGYGYTF. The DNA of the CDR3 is TGTGCCAGCAGCCCACGGGGGGCTGGGGGCTATGGCTACACCTTC.